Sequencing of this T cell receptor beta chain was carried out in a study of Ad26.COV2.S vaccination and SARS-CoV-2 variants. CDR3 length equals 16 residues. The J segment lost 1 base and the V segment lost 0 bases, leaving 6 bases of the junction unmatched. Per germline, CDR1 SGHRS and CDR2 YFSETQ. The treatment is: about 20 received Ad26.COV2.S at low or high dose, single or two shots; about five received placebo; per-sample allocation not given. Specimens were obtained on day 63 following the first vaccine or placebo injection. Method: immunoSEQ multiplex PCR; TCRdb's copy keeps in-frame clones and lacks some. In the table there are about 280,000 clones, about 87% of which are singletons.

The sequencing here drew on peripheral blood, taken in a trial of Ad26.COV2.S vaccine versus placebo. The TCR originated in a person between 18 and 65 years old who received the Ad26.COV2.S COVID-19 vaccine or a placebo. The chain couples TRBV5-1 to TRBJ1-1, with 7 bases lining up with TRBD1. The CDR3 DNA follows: TGCGCCAGCAGCTTGGCCGGGACAGTTAGGAACACTGAAGCTTTCTTT. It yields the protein CASSLAGTVRNTEAFF.